This T cell receptor beta chain stems from a study of cytomegalovirus exposure and HLA in healthy donors (dated by TCRdb to the late 2010s). For context, the study as a whole: An earlier analysis of 587 of the donors reported over 250 Gb of sequence data and 100 million to 120 million unique TCR beta sequences obtained from roughly 180 million T cells. About 280 gigabases of sequencing data and tens of millions of unique TCR sequences were included in an early release covering about 700 HLA-typed donors. Of the roughly 400 genotyped donors, 65% to 90% fell in the genetic ancestry cluster associated with self-reported Caucasian donors. The study aimed to test whether signatures of past pathogen exposure could be identified by cataloging public T cell receptors. The study used immunosequencing to profile the T cell repertoires of hundreds of subjects and linked those repertoires to cytomegalovirus serostatus. In addition to the first cohort of 666 subjects, a separate validation cohort of approximately 130 different subjects was used. The study combined high-throughput TCR immunosequencing, statistical association of individual TCRs with disease status, and machine learning to predict cytomegalovirus infection status. To study patterns of TCR occurrence, a later analysis re-analyzed previously published TCR beta repertoires from more than 550 donors and added high-resolution HLA genotyping. The later analysis used no new phenotypic data to find candidate immune exposures, relying instead on TCR beta sequences and their occurrence across donors. An earlier analysis of 500 to 650 of the donors applied high-throughput TCR beta sequencing to assess whether each TCR beta V gene segment acted as functional or pseudogenic. Donor age, sex, ethnicity and CMV serostatus were compiled alongside the repertoire data. A later genetic analysis took genome-wide SNP genotypes for about 55% of the 666 donors and used that subset as a discovery cohort. Every repertoire in the discovery cohort had been generated on one and the same sequencing platform. HLA typing included class I and class II loci at four-digit resolution. Typing coverage varied by locus: about 620-640 donors for A, B, C, DRB1 and DQB1; roughly 510 for DQA1; around 570 for DPA1; fewer than 480 for DPB1. A handful of DR-DQ haplotypes were treated as single units for association and clustering because of strong linkage in the cohort. Among several hundred genotyped donors of the cohort, an average of about 240,000 unique TCR beta nucleotide sequences was sequenced per donor, of which 15% to 20% were non-productive.

On the study overall, not on this receptor specifically: In a later genetic analysis, fewer N-insertions in productive TCRs were reported among donors in an Asian-associated ancestry cluster than the roughly 700-donor mean. A later analysis associated some 17,000 TCR beta sequences with specific HLA alleles at a false discovery rate of 0.05. According to a later analysis, most CMV-associated TCR beta chains appeared to be HLA-restricted, and the HLA associations seemed to be driven largely by CMV exposure. The only immune exposure information available for the cohort was CMV serostatus. An earlier analysis of approximately 600 of the donors showed that most TCR beta V segments appeared in productive rearrangements either about 90% or about 30% of the time, which broadly matched IMGT annotations. When HLA alleles, especially DR and DQ, strongly co-occurred, TCR associations were difficult to assign to individual alleles. Linkage disequilibrium might explain the correlated functional status among segregating V segments, but an unknown experimental factor could not be excluded. Seventeen rarely observed V segments, including chromosome 9 orphons, were excluded from the earlier analysis of a few hundred of the donors because counts were too low. The sequencing pipeline was judged likely to have produced a cluster of highly shared sequence variants as a technical artifact. A further reported finding was that TCR beta sequences accurately predicted the HLA-A and HLA-B alleles for most subjects in the first cohort. A later analysis reported that several top co-occurrence clusters appeared linked to parvovirus B19, influenza, CMV and Epstein-Barr virus. In a later analysis, TCR association rates were found to vary across HLA loci, with the most associated TCRs seen for DRB1 alleles and the fewest for HLA-C alleles. In a later analysis, HLA-associated TCR beta chains were found to be more clonally expanded and to have lower generation probabilities than equally common non-associated chains. The authors suggested that the approach could potentially be generalized to other disease states and immunological phenotypes. Cytomegalovirus status was reported to be diagnosed by the classifier with high specificity and sensitivity in both the original and validation cohorts. Some IMGT-functional V segments, including TRBV6-2 and TRBV6-3, could not be told apart with the 87-base-pair reads, so those segments were excluded. The study gave a list of some 150 TCR beta chains associated with cytomegalovirus. In a later genetic analysis, a missense DCLRE1C variant was associated with V-gene and J-gene trimming of TCR beta chains, and the association was replicated in an independent cohort. The presence/absence analyses assumed that sequencing depth was roughly uniform across donors, and that assumption may not be true. This cohort had only TCR beta chains sequenced, and the lack of alpha or paired-chain data limited which features could be detected. HLA typing was unavailable for some donors at each locus, so association tests used only the typed subset. Most TCR sequences were observed very rarely across donors, whereas some public TCRs were present in many individuals. Three of the identified cytomegalovirus-associated TCR beta chains were confirmed in vitro to be specific for cytomegalovirus antigens.

Turning to this clone: The antigen it binds to is not known.

Libraries were constructed by the immunoSEQ multiplex PCR assay. A mixture of 60 forward primers for TCR Vbeta segments and 13 reverse primers for TCR Jbeta segments was used in the multiplex PCR. A multiplex PCR assay on genomic DNA amplified the CDR3 region of rearranged TCR beta genes. On the Illumina HiSeq System, the amplified TCR beta libraries were sequenced as 87-base-pair reads. On the authors' methods: Across the 600 to 700 repertoires, a later analysis counted some 81 million unique TCR beta chains, roughly 11 million of which were shared by at least two donors. Raw reads were error-corrected and collapsed into unique sequences by a nearest-neighbor algorithm in which closely related sequences were merged to remove PCR and sequencing errors. Alignment of CDR3 sequences to IMGT reference sequences was used to assign V, D and J gene segments. Each retained sequence needed at least a six-nucleotide match to both a V gene segment and a J gene segment. A rearrangement was called productive if the CDR3 had no stop codons and remained in frame with V and J, and every other rearrangement was called non-productive. Following IMGT convention, CDR3 was defined as the stretch from the second conserved V-encoded cysteine up to the conserved J-encoded phenylalanine. In an earlier analysis of just under 600 of the donors, sequences lacking an unambiguous match to a single V gene segment were excluded. In an earlier analysis of approximately 610 of the donors, V segments were called functional above 56.7% productive rearrangements and were called segregating when the between-donor standard deviation exceeded 5%. To diagnose cytomegalovirus status from the catalog of TCR beta chain sequences, a statistical classification framework was built. V and J gene assignment, in a later analysis, came from comparing TCR nucleotide sequences with IMGT/GENE-DB human TR gene sequences. In a later analysis, CDR3 sequences and most-parsimonious VDJ recombination scenarios were assigned using the TCRdist pipeline. In a later analysis, every TCR beta chain was defined by the combination of its CDR3 amino acid sequence and its V-gene family, and reads without a unique V-gene family were dropped. In a later analysis, fewer than 650 highly shared, low-generation-probability nucleotide sequences were removed to address suspected cross-contamination and a sequencing artifact. In a later analysis, a clonal expansion index for each public chain was calculated from normalized within-repertoire ranks of inferred template counts. In a later analysis, generation probabilities were computed with a VDJ recombination model fitted to out-of-frame rearrangements, and the resulting probabilities were checked against IGoR. A later analysis scored TCR-TCR, TCR-HLA and TCR-CMV co-occurrence with hypergeometric tests, applying a repertoire-size bias correction to TCR pairs. A later analysis estimated false discovery rates by permuting HLA or CMV assignments 20 times. In a later analysis, co-occurring TCRs were grouped with DBSCAN, and TCRdist sequence similarity was added when clustering was performed within HLA-allele-positive subsets. For co-occurrence clustering, repertoires with fewer than 30,000 or more than 120,000 public chains were excluded, along with five repertoires with anomalous nucleotide sharing. TCRdb carries this immuneACCESS record with in-frame sequences only. Its versions omit some clonotypes, under half of them owing to an unresolved V gene in the studies checked, with the rest unexplained. V, J and clone size are taken as reported in that table, and D and trimming were inferred from the DNA itself. The sample's clone listing holds 130,000 to 150,000 clones. The leading ten clones occupy approximately 0.88% of the sample.

Trimmed from V: 6 bases; trimmed from J: 10 bases; junction bases lacking a gene match: 7. Including the terminal cysteine and phenylalanine, the CDR3 comprises 13 residues. The retained sequence is limited to the CDR3, 39 bases, with the frame set at the first base. CDR1 and CDR2 were assigned from the germline V gene (reference sequence) as LNHDA and SQIVND. The cohort consisted of 650 to 700 healthy bone marrow donors. Cohort members were all nominally healthy when sampled, although unrecorded immune exposures were likely present. The donor tested CMV seronegative, placing the donor among the 350 or so seronegative members of the cohort. A peripheral blood sample was collected from each donor, and TCR beta sequencing was performed on peripheral blood mononuclear cells. Genomic DNA was extracted from the blood cell samples with the Qiagen DNeasy Blood Extraction Kit.

The chain is assembled from TRBV19 and TRBJ1-4; 8 bases in the middle match TRBD1. The sequenced sample consisted of PBMCs. This TCR was sampled from a male donor in good health and CMV-seronegative. The CDR3 protein is CASRETGVGKLFF. The sequenced DNA: TGTGCCAGTAGGGAGACAGGGGTCGGAAAACTGTTTTTT. The variable domain in full, with residues beyond the CDR3 obtained from the reference TRBV19 and TRBJ1-4 genes, is DGGITQSPKYLFRKEGQNVTLSCEQNLNHDAMYWYRQDPGQGLRLIYYSQIVNDFQKGDIAEGYSVSREKKESFPLTVTSAQKNPTAFYLCASRETGVGKLFFGSGTQLSVL.